The T cell receptor beta chain under discussion was sequenced for a study of CD8 T cells in ankylosing spondylitis. General study findings and limits: What appeared characteristic of ankylosing spondylitis blood was a TCR beta motif of eight or nine highly homologous variants.

Using its own MiXCR run on the 5' RACE reads, TCRdb lists one record per CDR3 protein. The sample lists hundreds of thousands of distinct CDR3 sequences; roughly 17% were seen once. This clonotype was counted only a few times. Its antigen is as yet unknown. Germline CDR1 reads SGHTS; CDR2 reads YDEGEE. Losses at the gene ends were 4 bases for V and 5 bases for J; bases not matched to a gene: 9. CDR3 size: 16 residues. Sequenced input: blood, either unsorted or a sorted T cell fraction (not recorded which). The TCR was taken from a male donor with ankylosing spondylitis. V is TRBV5-8 and J is TRBJ2-5; 12 bases match TRBD2. CDR3 nucleotides: TGTGCCAGCAGCAAACCACTAGCGGGAGGAGGGGAGACCCAGTACTTC. This translates into CASSKPLAGGGETQYF.